The 13 T cell receptor beta chains listed next were all sequenced from one sample in a study of blood T cell repertoires in COVID-19 (dated by TCRdb to the early 2020s). Library creation used the immunoSEQ multiplex PCR assay. Sourced from immuneACCESS, this table was stored by TCRdb with only in-frame sequences that have V and J called. A share of the clones is absent; for the studies checked, an unresolved V gene accounts for under half, and the remainder has no known explanation. Across this sample there are 70,000 to 90,000 clones, with more than 75% seen only once. The top ten hold under 8.5% of the sample. The sample was peripheral blood. These receptor sequences come from a man older than 75 with active or convalescent COVID-19.

V gene TRBV5-1 combines with J gene TRBJ2-2; the D gene is possibly TRBD2 (6 bases). This CDR3 contains 15 residues. Trimming removed 4 bases at V and 1 base at J, with 11 bases between. Germline V gene lookup returns CDR1 SGHRS and CDR2 YFSETQ. The CDR3 DNA is TGCGCCAGCAGCGCCTGGCGGGGGAACACCGGGGAGCTGTTTTTT. Protein sequence: CASSAWRGNTGELFF.

The chain has TRBV9 and TRBJ2-2; 12 positions match TRBD2. Germline assignment: CDR1 SGDLS and CDR2 YYNGEE. The CDR3 length is 15 residues. V lost 4 bases, J lost 4 bases, and 2 bases stayed unmatched. The CDR3 loop is CASSRLAGATGELFF. DNA of the CDR3: TGTGCCAGCAGCCGACTAGCGGGGGCCACCGGGGAGCTGTTTTTT. The variable domain in full, with the rest retrieved from reference TRBV9 and TRBJ2-2, is DSGVTQTPKHLITATGQRVTLRCSPRSGDLSVYWYQQSLDQGLQFLIQYYNGEERAKGNILERFSAQQFPDLHSELNLSSLELGDSALYFCASSRLAGATGELFFGEGSRLTVL.

In nucleotides, the CDR3 is TGTGCCAGCCGCGCTGAGCGAACCTACAATGAGCAGTTCTTC. Protein product: CASRAERTYNEQFF. This chain joins TRBV2 and TRBJ2-1, with D unclear. V lost 8 bases and J lost 2, with 13 bases in between. The CDR3 is made up of 14 amino acids. The germline V gene has CDR1 SNHLY and CDR2 FYNNEI.

The chain recombines TRBV18 with TRBJ2-1; 8 bases match TRBD2. Germline V gene data show CDR1 as KGHSH and CDR2 as LQKENI. The CDR3 consists of 16 residues. V lost 3 bases and J lost 1; bases outside the gene matches: 5. CDR3 DNA sequence: TGTGCCAGCTCACCCCCGCGGGGGGAATCCTACAATGAGCAGTTCTTC. As protein: CASSPPRGESYNEQFF.

The chain employs TRBV3-1 (or the pseudogene TRBV3-2) and TRBJ1-6, with D unresolved. CDR3 length: 15 amino acids. Between the trimmed V and J ends, which lost 2 bases and 4 bases, there was a span of 9 bases. Germline CDR1 reads LGHDT; CDR2 reads YNNKEL (reference sequence). The CDR3 loop reads CASSQRPTYNSPLHF. DNA of the CDR3: TGTGCCAGCAGCCAAAGACCGACTTATAATTCACCCCTCCACTTT.

This chain uses TRBV28 with TRBJ1-6; 8 positions agree with TRBD1. This CDR3 region has 16 residues. Germline V lookup: CDR1 MDHEN, CDR2 SYDVKM. Trimming cost V 5 bases and J 10 bases; bases outside gene matches: 13. For the CDR3, the DNA is TGTGCCAGCAGTCCCGCCCTCGGACAGGGAGGATCACCCCTCCACTTT. It is translated as CASSPALGQGGSPLHF.

This chain connects TRBV6-6 to TRBJ2-7, with 7 bases aligning to TRBD1. The CDR3 has 13 amino acids. Germline lookup yields CDR1 MNHNY and CDR2 SVGAGI (reference sequence). V gave up 6 bases and J gave up 6 bases; unmatched junction bases: 8. The CDR3 nucleotides read TGTGCCAGCAGAGCCGCAGGGGGTAGCGAGCAGTACGTC. It yields the protein CASRAAGGSEQYV.

This chain links TRBV7-9 with TRBJ1-2, with 8 bases matching TRBD1. The CDR3 runs to 16 residues. The germline V gene has CDR1 SEHNR and CDR2 FQNEAQ (reference sequence). The V and J ends lost 5 bases and 5 bases, in that order; junction bases with no gene match: 13. CDR3 coding DNA: TGTGCCAGCAGCCCATCAACGAACAGGGGGTGGTATGGCTACACCTTC. Translating it yields CASSPSTNRGWYGYTF. Filled out from reference TRBV7-9 and TRBJ1-2, the complete variable domain reads DTGVSQNPRHKITKRGQNVTFRCDPISEHNRLYWYRQTLGQGPEFLTYFQNEAQLEKSRLLSDRFSAERPKGSFSTLEIQRTEQGDSAMYLCASSPSTNRGWYGYTFGSGTRLTVV.

This chain uses TRBV5-1 with TRBJ2-2; 7 nucleotides match TRBD1. Germline CDR1 SGHRS, CDR2 YFSETQ. V was clipped by 4 bases and J by 5 bases; unmatched bases: 14. This CDR3 region has 17 residues. The CDR3 DNA is TGCGCCAGCAGCGGTACAGGGGTCCAGATCCCGACCGGGGAGCTGTTTTTT. Its protein is CASSGTGVQIPTGELFF.

This sequence joins TRBV5-1 and TRBJ1-1; D is ambiguous. The V gene lost 3 bases and the J gene lost 3 bases, with 9 bases spanning the gap. Germline loops: CDR1 SGHRS, CDR2 YFSETQ. CDR3 length: 13 amino acids. The CDR3 reads CASSSAADTEAFF. The CDR3 nucleotides are TGCGCCAGCAGCTCCGCGGCAGACACTGAAGCTTTCTTT.

The rearrangement links TRBV21-1 to TRBJ2-7; TRBD2, as called in the table, went unchecked against the DNA. TRBV21-1 is described as a pseudogene. The CDR3 is 15 amino acids. CDR3 in DNA: TGTGCCAGCAGCATGGAGCTCGAGAGCTCCTACGAGCAGTACGTC. The encoded protein is CASSMELESSYEQYV.

J is TRBJ1-1 and V is TRBV5-1, with 9 bases identical to TRBD1. The CDR3 is 15 amino acids. The germline gives CDR1 SGHRS, CDR2 YFSETQ. Losses at the gene ends were 4 bases for V and 5 bases for J; bases not matched to a gene: 9. CDR3 sequence (DNA): TGCGCCAGCAGCCTGGGTTGGGACAGGGCTACTGAAGCTTTCTTT. The encoded protein is CASSLGWDRATEAFF. Filled out from reference TRBV5-1 and TRBJ1-1, the complete variable domain reads KAGVTQTPRYLIKTRGQQVTLSCSPISGHRSVSWYQQTPGQGLQFLFEYFSETQRNKGNFPGRFSGRQFSNSRSEMNVSTLELGDSALYLCASSLGWDRATEAFFGQGTRLTVV.

The V gene is TRBV19, the J gene TRBJ1-1; 9 nucleotides agree with TRBD1. The CDR3 contains 14 residues. Trimming removed 5 bases from V and 5 bases from J; junction bases left unmatched: 6. From germline, CDR1 is LNHDA and CDR2 SQIVND (reference sequence). CDR3: CASSLWDRETEAFF. DNA for the CDR3: TGTGCCAGTAGTCTCTGGGACAGGGAAACTGAAGCTTTCTTT.